The rows below give T cell receptor beta chains drawn from one sample of a study of blood T cells in healthy people across ages. TCRdb fed the 5' RACE reads into MiXCR, producing one record per CDR3 protein. The sample includes 1 million or so distinct CDR3 sequences, 45% of them seen just once. Material: blood. Receptors originate from a woman in her sixties or seventies in good health. CDR3s include the opening cysteine and the closing phenylalanine or tryptophan. D genes are given only for firm matches. Some rows mark clone size as missing; the rest say once, few, many or name a class of expanded clone.

CDR3 length: 13
D gene: -
J gene: TRBJ1-2
clone size: few
V gene: TRBV6-6
CDR3 DNA: TGTGCCAGCAGATCCAGGGAGAACTATGGCTACACCTTC
CDR3 protein: CASRSRENYGYTF

CDR3 length: 14
D gene: TRBD2
J gene: TRBJ2-7
clone size: -
V gene: TRBV20-1
CDR3 DNA: TGCAGTGCACGTCTTAACGGGAGGGCCGACGAGCAGTACTTC
CDR3 protein: CSARLNGRADEQYF

CDR3 length: 17
D gene: -
J gene: TRBJ2-3
clone size: once
V gene: TRBV20-1
CDR3 DNA: TGCAGTGCTAGTGGTAGACCGGATAGGCGGGCGGAAGATACGCAGTATTTT
CDR3 protein: CSASGRPDRRAEDTQYF

CDR3 length: 13
D gene: -
J gene: TRBJ2-7
clone size: -
V gene: TRBV20-1
CDR3 DNA: TGCAGTGCTCCAGGGGTTTCCTCCTACGAGCAGTACTTC
CDR3 protein: CSAPGVSSYEQYF

CDR3 length: 14
D gene: -
J gene: TRBJ2-3
clone size: -
V gene: TRBV24-1
CDR3 DNA: TGTGCCACCAGTGATCCGGGTGGTACAGATACGCAGTATTTT
CDR3 protein: CATSDPGGTDTQYF

CDR3 length: 15
D gene: -
J gene: TRBJ1-5
clone size: -
V gene: TRBV18
CDR3 DNA: TGTGCCAGCTCACCTCTACATGGGGCCGATCAGCCCCAGCATTTT
CDR3 protein: CASSPLHGADQPQHF

CDR3 length: 14
D gene: -
J gene: TRBJ1-2
clone size: -
V gene: TRBV5-1
CDR3 DNA: TGCGCCAGCAGCTTGGCCGGAGAGCACTATGGCTACACCTTC
CDR3 protein: CASSLAGEHYGYTF

CDR3 length: 15
D gene: -
J gene: TRBJ2-3
clone size: many
V gene: TRBV4-2
CDR3 DNA: TGTGCCAGCAGACGGGGCCTACCTAGCACAGATACGCAGTATTTT
CDR3 protein: CASRRGLPSTDTQYF

CDR3 length: 16
D gene: -
J gene: TRBJ2-3
clone size: few
V gene: TRBV7-2
CDR3 DNA: TGTGCCAGCAGCGTCGGGACAACTGGGCTAGCAGATACGCAGTATTTT
CDR3 protein: CASSVGTTGLADTQYF

CDR3 length: 13
D gene: -
J gene: TRBJ2-7
clone size: few
V gene: TRBV15
CDR3 DNA: TGTGCCACCAGCAGCCGCCCCTCCTACGAGCAGTACTTC
CDR3 protein: CATSSRPSYEQYF

CDR3 length: 15
D gene: -
J gene: TRBJ2-1
clone size: few
V gene: TRBV29-1
CDR3 DNA: TGCAGCGTTGAACCGACGGCCCGCTCCTACAATGAGCAGTTCTTC
CDR3 protein: CSVEPTARSYNEQFF

CDR3 length: 14
D gene: -
J gene: TRBJ2-7
clone size: -
V gene: TRBV20-1
CDR3 DNA: TGCAGTGCTAGAGATCTGGGCCTCTTGGACGAGCAGTACTTC
CDR3 protein: CSARDLGLLDEQYF

CDR3 length: 13
D gene: -
J gene: TRBJ1-6
clone size: few
V gene: TRBV20-1
CDR3 DNA: TGCAGTGCTCAAGATTACTATAATTCACCCCTCCACTTT
CDR3 protein: CSAQDYYNSPLHF

CDR3 length: 13
D gene: -
J gene: TRBJ2-1
clone size: -
V gene: TRBV27
CDR3 DNA: TGTGCCAGCAGGAGAGGGGCTAGCAAGGAGCAGTTCTTC
CDR3 protein: CASRRGASKEQFF

CDR3 length: 13
D gene: TRBD2
J gene: TRBJ2-1
clone size: -
V gene: TRBV20-1
CDR3 DNA: TGCAGTGCTCCGACTAGCGGGTTTAGTGAGCAGTTCTTC
CDR3 protein: CSAPTSGFSEQFF

CDR3 length: 16
D gene: TRBD1
J gene: TRBJ1-1
clone size: -
V gene: TRBV27
CDR3 DNA: TGTGCCAGCAGTTCACCCTTTGGACAGGGGAACACTGAAGCTTTCTTT
CDR3 protein: CASSSPFGQGNTEAFF

CDR3 length: 14
D gene: TRBD1
J gene: TRBJ1-1
clone size: -
V gene: TRBV9
CDR3 DNA: TGTGCCAGCAGCGTAGTAACAGGGGACACTGAAGCTTTCTTT
CDR3 protein: CASSVVTGDTEAFF

CDR3 length: 14
D gene: -
J gene: TRBJ2-3
clone size: -
V gene: TRBV27
CDR3 DNA: TGTGCCAGCGCAGTCCAGGGGAGGTCAGATACGCAGTATTTT
CDR3 protein: CASAVQGRSDTQYF

CDR3 length: 14
D gene: TRBD1
J gene: TRBJ2-7
clone size: -
V gene: TRBV20-1
CDR3 DNA: TGCAGTGCTCCGAAATACAGGGGGGCCTACGAGCAGTACTTC
CDR3 protein: CSAPKYRGAYEQYF

CDR3 length: 15
D gene: -
J gene: TRBJ1-2
clone size: -
V gene: TRBV10-3
CDR3 DNA: TGTGCCATCAGTGAGTCCGGGGTGGATAACTATGGCTACACCTTC
CDR3 protein: CAISESGVDNYGYTF

CDR3 length: 17
D gene: -
J gene: TRBJ1-5
clone size: -
V gene: TRBV4-2
CDR3 DNA: TGTGCCAGCAGCCAAGATGTATCACAGGGAATCGGACAGCCCCAGCATTTT
CDR3 protein: CASSQDVSQGIGQPQHF

CDR3 length: 14
D gene: -
J gene: TRBJ1-2
clone size: -
V gene: TRBV30
CDR3 DNA: TGTGCCTGGAGAACACAGGGCGGTTCCTATGGCTACACCTTC
CDR3 protein: CAWRTQGGSYGYTF

CDR3 length: 14
D gene: -
J gene: TRBJ2-3
clone size: few
V gene: TRBV4-2
CDR3 DNA: TGTGCCAGCAGCCAGGGTCGGGATGGAGATACGCAGTATTTT
CDR3 protein: CASSQGRDGDTQYF

CDR3 length: 16
D gene: -
J gene: TRBJ2-2
clone size: -
V gene: TRBV7-3
CDR3 DNA: TGTGCCAGCAGACCTGAGGGTAGCGGGAACACCGGGGAGCTGTTTTTT
CDR3 protein: CASRPEGSGNTGELFF

CDR3 length: 14
D gene: -
J gene: TRBJ2-3
clone size: -
V gene: TRBV5-1
CDR3 DNA: TGCGCCAGCAGCGTTAGCAGCTTCACAGATACGCAGTATTTT
CDR3 protein: CASSVSSFTDTQYF

CDR3 length: 14
D gene: -
J gene: TRBJ1-2
clone size: few
V gene: TRBV7-8
CDR3 DNA: TGTGCCAGCAGCCCTACGGAGGCTAACTATGGCTACACCTTC
CDR3 protein: CASSPTEANYGYTF

CDR3 length: 14
D gene: -
J gene: TRBJ2-3
clone size: few
V gene: TRBV20-1
CDR3 DNA: TGCAGTGCTAACCGCGCCCAAAGCACAGATACGCAGTATTTT
CDR3 protein: CSANRAQSTDTQYF

CDR3 length: 14
D gene: -
J gene: TRBJ2-7
clone size: -
V gene: TRBV5-1
CDR3 DNA: TGCGCCAGCAGCTCCGGGGGTCTGACCTACGAGCAGTACTTC
CDR3 protein: CASSSGGLTYEQYF

CDR3 length: 12
D gene: -
J gene: TRBJ2-1
clone size: few
V gene: TRBV30
CDR3 DNA: TGTGCCTGGAGCCCGAGCGGAAATGAGCAGTTCTTC
CDR3 protein: CAWSPSGNEQFF

CDR3 length: 16
D gene: TRBD1
J gene: TRBJ2-7
clone size: -
V gene: TRBV2
CDR3 DNA: TGTGCCAGCAGATTACCGGGACAGGGGTCTTCCTACGAGCAGTACTTC
CDR3 protein: CASRLPGQGSSYEQYF

CDR3 length: 15
D gene: -
J gene: TRBJ2-1
clone size: -
V gene: TRBV27
CDR3 DNA: TGTGCCAGTAGTTTGGGGGGACGGGATTGGGATGAGCAGTTCTTC
CDR3 protein: CASSLGGRDWDEQFF

CDR3 length: 14
D gene: TRBD2
J gene: TRBJ2-1
clone size: -
V gene: TRBV29-1
CDR3 DNA: TGCAGCGTTGGTGTCAGCGGGGACCTCAATGAGCAGTTCTTC
CDR3 protein: CSVGVSGDLNEQFF

CDR3 length: 15
D gene: TRBD1
J gene: TRBJ1-2
clone size: -
V gene: TRBV7-3
CDR3 DNA: TGTGCCAGCAGCTTAAACGGAGACAGGGACGATGGCTACACCTTC
CDR3 protein: CASSLNGDRDDGYTF

CDR3 length: 13
D gene: TRBD2
J gene: TRBJ2-7
clone size: -
V gene: TRBV2
CDR3 DNA: TGTGCCAGCAAGGGAGGGCCCTCCTACGAGCAGTACTTC
CDR3 protein: CASKGGPSYEQYF

CDR3 length: 11
D gene: -
J gene: TRBJ2-7
clone size: -
V gene: TRBV6-1
CDR3 DNA: TGTGCCACCAGGACAGCTTACGAGCAGTACTTC
CDR3 protein: CATRTAYEQYF

CDR3 length: 17
D gene: TRBD1
J gene: TRBJ2-6
clone size: -
V gene: TRBV6-6
CDR3 DNA: TGTGCCAGCACAAAGGACAGGTCTAGCTCTGGGGCCAACGTCCTGACTTTC
CDR3 protein: CASTKDRSSSGANVLTF

CDR3 length: 14
D gene: -
J gene: TRBJ2-1
clone size: -
V gene: TRBV11-2
CDR3 DNA: TGTGCCAGCAGCACTATCCAGGGGATCTGGGAGCAGTTCTTC
CDR3 protein: CASSTIQGIWEQFF

CDR3 length: 16
D gene: -
J gene: TRBJ2-1
clone size: few
V gene: TRBV5-1
CDR3 DNA: TGCGCCAGCAGCTTGGTTTTCGAATTGGCTTACAATGAGCAGTTCTTC
CDR3 protein: CASSLVFELAYNEQFF